The text below deals with one TCR beta chain. Its specificity is unknown. The method was immunoSEQ multiplex PCR; TCRdb's version includes in-frame clones alone and lacks a portion of them. The table includes roughly 150,000 clones, around 90% detected once. This record comes from a study of T cell responses to AZD1222 COVID-19 vaccine. Study details: Second doses that came at about 4 or about 12 weeks were put together.

The study's findings and limits: Baseline seropositives among AZD1222 recipients totaled only 5 to 7. No day 14 peak samples; only post-peak repertoires were characterized. The study found Spike-specific TCR breadth and depth rose after two AZD1222 doses.

The CDR3 spans 13 residues. V lost 3 bases and J lost 3, with 11 bases in between. The germline V gene has CDR1 DFQATT and CDR2 SNEGSKA (reference sequence). The sample consisted of peripheral blood, taken on day 0 of AZD1222 vaccination. This receptor was obtained from an adult in good health. The V and J genes are TRBV20-1 and TRBJ2-5; D possibly corresponds to TRBD2 (6 bases). CDR3 residues: CSASRWREETQYF. The DNA for the CDR3 is TGCAGTGCTAGTCGTTGGAGGGAAGAGACCCAGTACTTC.